What follows is one T cell receptor (beta chain) and its context. Its target is not known. This entry is derived from a study of cytomegalovirus exposure and HLA in healthy donors. Findings and limits, study-wide: Among TCR beta chains of equal frequency, HLA-associated ones were more clonally expanded in a later analysis. A later analysis reported that several of the most significant clusters appeared to be linked to common viral pathogens, among them Epstein-Barr virus.

In the PCR, 60 Vbeta and 13 Jbeta primers were used. Sequencing used immunoSEQ multiplex PCR; TCRdb keeps in-frame clones, though not all of them. Seen here are just over 200,000 clones, more than 65% observed once, and the top ten hold about 1.8%. The receptor was isolated from a man aged 45 to 65 in good health and CMV-seronegative. The sample was PBMCs.

The CDR3 spells CASSSPGTSLYEQYF. The CDR3 region has the DNA TGTGCCAGCAGTTCCCCCGGGACTAGCTTGTACGAGCAGTACTTC. The chain uses TRBV6-6 and TRBJ2-7; 9 nucleotides align to TRBD2. CDR1 and CDR2 from the germline V gene are MNHNY and SVGAGI (reference sequence). The CDR3 contains 15 residues. The ends lost 4 bases at V and 4 bases at J; junction bases unmatched: 8.